What follows is one T cell receptor (beta chain) and its context. Its antigen is as yet unknown. The sample originates from a study of T cell responses to AZD1222 COVID-19 vaccine. The method was immunoSEQ multiplex PCR; TCRdb's version includes in-frame clones alone and lacks a portion of them. The sample includes about 120,000 clones, roughly 90% of them seen just once. Broader study findings: Spike-spanning, vaccine-associated CD4 TCRs were dominant at 160-218 and 743-854.

This TCR derives from an adult in good health. The input for sequencing was peripheral blood, taken on day 0 of AZD1222 vaccination.

Here the CDR3 reads CASSEQAFSYEQYF. CDR3 DNA sequence: TGTGCCAGCAGTGAACAGGCGTTCTCCTACGAGCAGTACTTC. The V and J genes are TRBV6-1 and TRBJ2-7; D is unresolved. Germline V gene lookup returns CDR1 MNHNS and CDR2 SASEGT. V was shortened by 2 bases and J by 0 bases, with 8 bases between the two germline ends. The CDR3 loop spans 14 amino acids.